This record concerns one TCR beta chain sequence. Antigen unknown. Extracted from the samples, RNA was reverse transcribed into cDNA to serve as the sequencing template. The assay was immunoSEQ multiplex PCR, and TCRdb's table has in-frame clones only and misses some. Here the sample spans about 250,000 clones, 60% being singletons. CDR1 MGHDK and CDR2 SYGVNS come from the germline V gene. Trimming left V 1 base short and J 3 bases short, with 4 bases between. The CDR3 has 12 amino acids. This sample is drawn from a study of CD8+ T cells in alopecia areata. Treatment in this sample: oral pan-JAK inhibitor, 5-10 mg twice daily. The study, taken as a whole, reports: Administration of tofacitinib significantly diminished scalp clonality and expanded CD8+ clones within the top 100. Scalp sequencing also captures normal skin's resident alphabeta T cells.

Sequences were derived from CD4+ T cells sorted from blood, sampled at roughly week 53, from a patient treated with tofacitinib. J is TRBJ2-7 and V is TRBV25-1; D is unclear. The TCR was taken from a human donor with alopecia areata. The chain's CDR3 is CASSEWLYEQYF. In DNA form, the CDR3 reads TGTGCCAGCAGTGAATGGCTCTACGAGCAGTACTTC.